Shown below are 8 T cell receptor beta chains from a single sample sequenced in a study of HIV-infected patients and healthy controls. Reverse transcription used about 500 ng RNA and constant-region primers for alpha and beta. Alpha and beta chain libraries were made separately by chain-specific third strand synthesis with multiplexing indices. TCRdb re-called the 5' RACE reads with MiXCR, one entry per CDR3 protein. The sample lists approximately 7,700 distinct CDR3 sequences; 6.1% were seen once. All unsorted peripheral T cells were captured because whole blood was used without fractionation. The source material was blood, sampled before antiretroviral therapy. The receptors stem from an adult with HIV infection.

This clonotype was seen many times. The V call is TRBV29-1, the J call TRBJ2-1; TRBD2 matches 7 bases. V dropped 5 bases and J dropped 8; count of bases not matched to a gene: 9. Germline CDR1 is SQVTM and CDR2 is ANQGSEA. The CDR3 contains 13 residues. The CDR3 coding sequence is TGCAGCGTTACAGCGGGGACTGGGGATGAGCAGTTCTTC. It yields the protein CSVTAGTGDEQFF.

This clonotype has a count of ten or more. The chain employs TRBV20-1 and TRBJ2-7; D is unresolved. Trimming shortened V by 3 bases and J by 5 bases, and 11 bases separated the two germline ends. The CDR3 covers 12 residues. Germline CDR1 is DFQATT and CDR2 is SNEGSKA (reference sequence). This CDR3 is CSASSLGDEQYF. CDR3 sequence (DNA): TGCAGTGCTAGCTCTCTAGGAGACGAGCAGTACTTC.

By share of the sample, this clonotype is medium-sized. The CDR3, as DNA: TGTGCCAGCAGCCATTATAGCCCCCAAGAGACCCAGTACTTC. It yields the protein CASSHYSPQETQYF. The J gene is TRBJ2-5, the V gene TRBV3-1; D unclear. The CDR3 is 14 residues long. The V end lost 3 bases, the J end lost 1 base, and 9 bases lay between the germline ends. Germline-derived CDR1 and CDR2 are LGHDT and YNNKEL (reference sequence).

This clonotype is deemed medium-sized. The J gene is TRBJ1-1, the V gene TRBV4-3; D may be TRBD1 (5 bases). Trimming took 0 bases from V and 3 from J, leaving 14 bases between them. Germline assignment: CDR1 LGHNA and CDR2 YSLEER. This CDR3 region has 16 residues. The chain's CDR3 is CASSQESNRWDTEAFF. CDR3 DNA sequence: TGCGCCAGCAGCCAAGAGTCGAACAGGTGGGACACTGAAGCTTTCTTT.

This clonotype is medium-sized within its sample. This CDR3 reads CSARDETGRSAGNTIYF. The DNA of the CDR3 is TGCAGTGCTAGGGACGAGACAGGGAGAAGCGCTGGAAACACCATATATTTT. V usage is TRBV20-1 and J usage is TRBJ1-3, with 7 bases aligning to TRBD1. Germline values: CDR1 DFQATT, CDR2 SNEGSKA (reference sequence). CDR3 length: 17 residues. The V segment lost 3 bases and the J segment 2 bases; nucleotides outside the gene matches: 13.

This clonotype was observed many times. The chain links TRBV19 to TRBJ2-3; 10 bases are a match to TRBD1. The V and J ends lost 7 bases and 4 bases, in that order; junction bases with no gene match: 5. This CDR3 region has 14 residues. The germline gives CDR1 LNHDA, CDR2 SQIVND (reference sequence). CDR3 DNA: TGTGCCAGTAAATGGACAGGGGGAGCAGATACGCAGTATTTT. Its protein product is CASKWTGGADTQYF.

Many counts were recorded for this clonotype. The rearrangement joins TRBV6-2 or TRBV6-3 to TRBJ2-7; D is unclear. Germline CDR1 MNHEY, CDR2 SVGEGT. The CDR3 consists of 13 residues. The V and J ends lost 2 bases and 6 bases respectively, with 11 bases between them. This CDR3 reads CASSYRVSGEQYF. CDR3 coding DNA: TGTGCCAGCAGTTACAGGGTTTCGGGCGAGCAGTACTTC.

The table lists this clonotype with many counts. The rearrangement joins TRBV5-1 to TRBJ1-2; D ambiguous. The germline V gene encodes CDR1 SGHRS and CDR2 YFSETQ. V was trimmed by 0 bases and J by 0 bases, leaving 3 bases between them. The CDR3 consists of 13 residues. CDR3 loop: CASSLAPNYGYTF. The CDR3 coding sequence is TGCGCCAGCAGCTTGGCCCCTAACTATGGCTACACCTTC.